Shown below are 28 T cell receptor beta chains from a single sample sequenced in a study of T cell repertoires in cytomegalovirus infection. One entry per CDR3 protein results from TCRdb running MiXCR on the reads. The sample contains around 710,000 distinct CDR3 sequences, about 29% of which appear only once. Their recognized antigens are unknown. This specimen was cultured CD8+ T cells from PBMCs, taken from culture after CMV antigen stimulation. The receptors were gathered from a human donor in good health (CMV status not recorded). Some clones in this sample may be carry-over from other donors' samples.

This clonotype was observed a few times. The chain links TRBV12-3 or TRBV12-4 to TRBJ1-2, with a possible D match to TRBD1 (5 bases). The ends were cut back, 5 bases at V and 4 bases at J, with 20 bases in the middle. The CDR3 sequence is 16 residues long. Here the CDR3 reads CASSPGPQGGVYGYTF. CDR3 nucleotides: TGTGCCAGCAGTCCGGGCCCCCAGGGAGGGGTCTATGGCTACACCTTC.

Remarks on this clonotype: The germline gene is not matched at one end of the junction; a read error may be the cause. The J gene is TRBJ2-1, the V gene TRBV4-1; D perhaps matches TRBD2 (6 bases). Germline assignment: CDR1 MGHRA and CDR2 YSYEKL. The CDR3 consists of 16 residues. The CDR3 loop reads CTSSAEFGGTYNEQFF. The CDR3 coding sequence is TGCACCAGCAGCGCAGAATTTGGGGGGACCTACAATGAGCAGTTCTTC.

This clonotype was observed a handful of times. The chain carries TRBV7-9 and TRBJ2-5; unclear D gene. V was shortened by 4 bases and J by 2 bases, with 11 bases between the two germline ends. The CDR3 spans 14 residues. Germline CDR1 and CDR2: SEHNR and FQNEAQ (reference sequence). CDR3 bases: TGTGCCAGCAGCTCGGAAGCAGAACAAGAGACCCAGTACTTC. Its protein is CASSSEAEQETQYF.

This chain joins TRBV18 and TRBJ2-3; D perhaps matches TRBD1 (6 bases). Germline assignment: CDR1 KGHSH and CDR2 LQKENI. V dropped 3 bases and J dropped 0 bases, with 19 bases sitting between them. The CDR3 consists of 18 residues. CDR3 protein: CASSPLEDRDTSTDTQYF. Here the CDR3 DNA reads TGTGCCAGCTCACCGCTCGAAGACCGGGACACTAGCACAGATACGCAGTATTTT.

The rearrangement links TRBV27 to TRBJ1-3, with D tentatively TRBD1 (6 bases). The CDR3 sequence is 16 residues long. V lost 0 bases to trimming and J lost 0 bases, with 9 bases between them. CDR1 MNHEY and CDR2 SMNVEV come from the germline V gene (reference sequence). Written as DNA, the CDR3 is TGTGCCAGCAGTTTATCGGGGGGGCTCTCTGGAAACACCATATATTTT. Translated: CASSLSGGLSGNTIYF.

This clonotype was detected ten times or more. This chain uses TRBV7-9 with TRBJ2-7, with D tentatively TRBD1 (6 bases). V dropped 5 bases and J dropped 2 bases, with 7 bases sitting between them. The germline CDR1 and CDR2 sequences are SEHNR and FQNEAQ (reference sequence). This CDR3 has 12 residues. CDR3 DNA: TGTGCCAGCAGCGGGACAACCTACGAGCAGTACTTC. It encodes CASSGTTYEQYF. The entire variable domain, with the rest obtained from reference TRBV7-9 and TRBJ2-7, is as follows: DTGVSQNPRHKITKRGQNVTFRCDPISEHNRLYWYRQTLGQGPEFLTYFQNEAQLEKSRLLSDRFSAERPKGSFSTLEIQRTEQGDSAMYLCASSGTTYEQYFGPGTRLTVT.

The gene calls are TRBV5-6 and TRBJ1-2; weak D call: TRBD1 (6 bases). The CDR3 runs to 14 residues. Germline CDR1 and CDR2: SGHDT and YYEEEE. The ends were cut back, 4 bases at V and 1 base at J, with 11 bases in the middle. CDR3 sequence: CASSAGQNNYGYTF. The CDR3 nucleotides are TGTGCCAGCAGCGCCGGACAGAATAACTATGGCTACACCTTC. The variable domain in full, completed from reference TRBV5-6 and TRBJ1-2, reads DAGVTQSPTHLIKTRGQQVTLRCSPKSGHDTVSWYQQALGQGPQFIFQYYEEEERQRGNFPDRFSGHQFPNYSSELNVNALLLGDSALYLCASSAGQNNYGYTFGSGTRLTVV.

The chain carries TRBV29-1 and TRBJ1-2; the D is unclear. Looked up from germline, CDR1 is SQVTM and CDR2 is ANQGSEA. The V gene lost 0 bases and the J gene lost 12 bases, with 26 bases spanning the gap. The CDR3 covers 16 residues. The CDR3: CSVEDRDPEHLWLHTF. CDR3 DNA sequence: TGCAGCGTTGAAGATCGAGACCCGGAGCATCTATGGCTACACACCTTC.

The chain has TRBV4-1 and TRBJ2-1; 8 nucleotides agree with TRBD2. This CDR3 spans 16 amino acids. Germline values: CDR1 MGHRA, CDR2 YSYEKL. With V trimmed by 3 bases and J by 9 bases, 13 bases remained unmatched. In nucleotides, the CDR3 is TGCGCCAGCAGCCATGGCGGCGTCCCTGCGGGGGGTGAGCAGTTCTTC. It encodes CASSHGGVPAGGEQFF.

The rearrangement uses TRBV7-9 and TRBJ2-7, with 11 bases fitting TRBD2. Germline V CDR1 and CDR2: SEHNR, FQNEAQ (reference sequence). J lost 5 bases, V lost 0 bases, and 6 bases had no gene match. CDR3 length equals 16 residues. CDR3 nucleotides: TGTGCCAGCAGCTTAGCGATTCTAGCGGGGGGTCACGAGCAGTACGTC. It translates to CASSLAILAGGHEQYV.

This clonotype was seen at least ten times. The chain employs TRBV7-6 and TRBJ2-3; weak D call: TRBD1 (6 bases). V lost 4 bases and J lost 4, with 12 bases in between. The CDR3 has 14 amino acids. Germline loops: CDR1 SGHVS, CDR2 FNYEAQ. The CDR3 reads CASSSQGAADTQYF. In nucleotides, the CDR3 is TGTGCCAGCAGCTCACAGGGTGCTGCAGATACGCAGTATTTT.

The genes are TRBV28 and TRBJ2-7; possibly TRBD2 for D (6 bases). Germline CDR1 MDHEN, CDR2 SYDVKM. The CDR3 contains 12 residues. V lost 2 bases to trimming and J lost 7 bases, with 9 bases between them. CDR3 sequence reads: CASSLQRGEQYV. For the CDR3, the DNA is TGTGCCAGCAGTTTACAACGGGGGGAGCAGTACGTC.

This rearrangement joins TRBV4-1 to TRBJ2-3; D is unclear. The CDR3 runs 15 residues. Germline V CDR1 and CDR2: MGHRA, YSYEKL. The germline V and J ends were trimmed by 0 bases and 5 bases, with 12 bases remaining between them. CDR3 coding DNA: TGCGCCAGCAGCCAAGATCCTCCGACCGGAGATACGCAGTATTTT. The encoded protein is CASSQDPPTGDTQYF.

In the case of this clonotype: A much larger clone differs by one base, so this may be a read error. The chain recombines TRBV6-5 with TRBJ2-5; 10 nucleotides line up with TRBD1. CDR3 length equals 16 residues. The junction had 10 bases not matched to a gene; V was cut back by 4 bases and J by 5 bases. CDR1 and CDR2 from the germline V gene are MNHEY and SVGAGI. The CDR3 region is CASSCPRTGGLETQYF. The CDR3 coding sequence is TGTGCCAGCAGTTGCCCCAGGACAGGGGGTCTTGAGACCCAGTACTTC.

J is TRBJ2-4 and V is TRBV7-9; D unresolved. Germline V gene sequence: CDR1 SEHNR, CDR2 FQNEAQ (reference sequence). This CDR3 has 17 residues. V was shortened by 1 base and J by 1 base, with 14 bases between the two germline ends. CDR3 sequence (DNA): TGTGCCAGCAGCTTAGTCTCCCGTGGGGTTGCCAAAAACATTCAGTACTTC. Encoded protein: CASSLVSRGVAKNIQYF.

This clonotype was counted between two and nine times. J is TRBJ2-7 and V is TRBV7-9; TRBD2 agrees at 10 bases. Trimming cost V 7 bases and J 7 bases; bases outside gene matches: 7. The CDR3 is 13 amino acids. CDR1 SEHNR and CDR2 FQNEAQ come from the germline V gene (reference sequence). In DNA form, the CDR3 reads TGTGCCAGCACTAGCGGGGGCCTCGGGGAGCAGTACTTC. It yields the protein CASTSGGLGEQYF.

The V and J genes are TRBV7-2 and TRBJ2-5; maybe TRBD2 (6 bases). The CDR3 extends over 17 amino acids. With 6 bases removed from V and 0 bases from J, the gap between germline ends came to 20 bases. From germline, CDR1 is SGHTA and CDR2 FQGNSA. CDR3 sequence (DNA): TGTGCCAGCAGGATTGATTACGGGGGTGGGTACCAAGAGACCCAGTACTTC. Its protein product is CASRIDYGGGYQETQYF. Drawing the rest from reference TRBV7-2 and TRBJ2-5, the complete variable domain is GAGVSQSPSNKVTEKGKDVELRCDPISGHTALYWYRQSLGQGLEFLIYFQGNSAPDKSGLPSDRFSAERTGGSVSTLTIQRTQQEDSAVYLCASRIDYGGGYQETQYFGPGTRLLVL.

This clonotype was counted between two and nine times. The chain carries TRBV7-2 and TRBJ1-2; D ambiguous. Trimming took 3 bases from V and 7 from J, leaving 15 bases between them. The CDR3 has 14 residues. CDR1 SGHTA and CDR2 FQGNSA come from the germline V gene. The CDR3 DNA sequence: TGTGCCAGCAGCTTGTCCTTTCAAGGGTCTGGCTACACCTTC. Its protein product is CASSLSFQGSGYTF.

The chain recombines TRBV6-6 with TRBJ2-5; 11 nucleotides agree with TRBD2. Trimming cost V 6 bases and J 5 bases; bases outside gene matches: 11. Germline assignment: CDR1 MNHNY and CDR2 SVGAGI (reference sequence). This CDR3 comprises 16 residues. CDR3 region: CASSGTSGPAGETQYF. Written as DNA, the CDR3 is TGTGCCAGCAGCGGGACTAGCGGTCCTGCGGGGGAGACCCAGTACTTC.

The sample holds a few counts of this clonotype. The chain has TRBV19 and TRBJ1-1, with TRBD1 as a possible D gene (5 bases). The germline V and J ends were trimmed by 7 bases and 0 bases, with 15 bases remaining between them. CDR1 and CDR2 from the germline V gene are LNHDA and SQIVND (reference sequence). This CDR3 has 15 amino acids. CDR3 coding DNA: TGTGCCAGTACCCCCCAAGGGGCCCTGAACACTGAAGCTTTCTTT. It specifies CASTPQGALNTEAFF.

The gene calls are TRBV7-9 and TRBJ2-7; 7 bases line up with TRBD1. The CDR3 extends over 14 amino acids. With 2 bases clipped from V and 5 bases from J, the junction kept 6 bases outside the gene matches. Germline CDR1 and CDR2: SEHNR and FQNEAQ (reference sequence). CDR3 loop: CASSLKGAPDEQYV. For the CDR3, the DNA is TGTGCCAGCAGCTTAAAGGGGGCCCCGGACGAGCAGTACGTC.

Only a few counts were recorded for this clonotype. The rearrangement uses TRBV7-8 and TRBJ2-7; TRBD2 is a possible D gene (7 bases). V was trimmed by 0 bases and J by 3 bases, leaving 15 bases between them. Germline V gene sequence: CDR1 SGHVS, CDR2 FQNEAQ. The CDR3 contains 16 residues. CDR3 region: CASSLALGGDNYEQYV. CDR3 sequence (DNA): TGTGCCAGCAGCTTAGCGCTGGGAGGGGACAACTACGAGCAGTACGTC.

This clonotype was detected only a few times. The chain is built from TRBV6-2 or TRBV6-3 and TRBJ1-2; D unresolved. CDR1 is MNHEY and CDR2 is SVGEGT in the germline V gene. Trimming removed 0 bases at V and 1 base at J, with 18 bases between. The CDR3 totals 18 residues. The CDR3 protein is CASSYSSYGEGVNYGYTF. CDR3 sequence (DNA): TGTGCCAGCAGTTACTCAAGCTACGGGGAGGGCGTTAACTATGGCTACACCTTC.

The genes are TRBV7-8 and TRBJ1-2, with no clear D. Germline loops: CDR1 SGHVS, CDR2 FQNEAQ. V was clipped by 6 bases and J by 3 bases, with 11 bases between them. This CDR3 region has 13 residues. The CDR3 DNA sequence: TGTGCCAGCAGATCGGGGAGGGACTATGGCTACACCTTC. Its protein is CASRSGRDYGYTF. Variable domain in full (rest from reference TRBV7-8 and TRBJ1-2): GAGVSQSPRYKVAKRGQDVALRCDPISGHVSLFWYQQALGQGPEFLTYFQNEAQLDKSGLPSDRFFAERPEGSVSTLKIQRTQQEDSAVYLCASRSGRDYGYTFGSGTRLTVV.

DNA for the CDR3: TGTGCCAGCAGTACCGAGGAGGGCGGTGAAACCTACGAGCAGTACGTC. This encodes CASSTEEGGETYEQYV. V is TRBV6-2 or TRBV6-3 and J is TRBJ2-7; perhaps TRBD2 as D (6 bases). The ends were cut back, 5 bases at V and 2 bases at J, with 19 bases in the middle. This CDR3 is 16 amino acids long. The germline CDR1 and CDR2 sequences are MNHEY and SVGEGT.

Notes on this clonotype: This may be a read error, as it is one base from a much larger clone. The rearrangement joins TRBV6-5 to TRBJ2-5; D unclear. Germline assignment: CDR1 MNHEY and CDR2 SVGAGI. V lost 4 bases, J lost 2 bases, and 11 bases lay in between. CDR3 length: 14 residues. The CDR3 DNA reads as TGTGCCAGCAGTTTCCCCCTGGGGCAAGAGACCCAGTACTTC. Encoded protein: CASSFPLGQETQYF.

This clonotype was found a few times. This chain connects TRBV10-1 to TRBJ2-2, with D perhaps given as TRBD1 or TRBD2 (5 bases each). The CDR3 length is 17 residues. The germline V gene encodes CDR1 WNHNN and CDR2 SYGVQD (reference sequence). Trimming pared 5 bases from V and 3 bases from J, leaving 19 bases between. The CDR3 loop reads CASSITWTGTDTGELFF. Written as DNA, the CDR3 is TGCGCCAGCAGTATTACCTGGACGGGGACGGACACCGGGGAGCTGTTTTTT.

This clonotype was observed many times. The chain links TRBV7-2 to TRBJ1-2; tentatively, D is TRBD1 (6 bases). Trimming shortened V by 2 bases and J by 2 bases, and 15 bases separated the two germline ends. The CDR3 extends over 16 amino acids. Germline V gene sequence: CDR1 SGHTA, CDR2 FQGNSA. The CDR3 here is CASSLSRGGHNYGYTF. CDR3 DNA sequence: TGTGCCAGCAGCTTAAGTCGGGGGGGGCACAACTATGGCTACACCTTC. The variable domain in full, completed from reference TRBV7-2 and TRBJ1-2, reads GAGVSQSPSNKVTEKGKDVELRCDPISGHTALYWYRQSLGQGLEFLIYFQGNSAPDKSGLPSDRFSAERTGGSVSTLTIQRTQQEDSAVYLCASSLSRGGHNYGYTFGSGTRLTVV.